This T cell receptor beta chain came from a study of cytomegalovirus exposure and HLA in healthy donors. J was trimmed by 2 bases and V by 6 bases; bases with no gene match: 6. The CDR3 has 14 amino acids. Germline V lookup: CDR1 MNHNS, CDR2 SASEGT. Both 60 Vbeta primers and 13 Jbeta primers went into the PCR. Libraries were prepared by immunoSEQ multiplex PCR; TCRdb keeps only in-frame clonotypes and omits some of them. Of roughly 150,000 clones detected, 70% to 85% appear once; the ten largest clones hold 6.5%. This clonotype was obtained from a man in his forties or fifties in good health and CMV-seropositive. The rearrangement joins TRBV6-1 to TRBJ2-7; 8 positions match TRBD2. Sequencing used PBMCs. DNA for the CDR3: TGTGCCAGCAGAAACAGCGGGAGCGCCTACGAGCAGTACTTC. It specifies CASRNSGSAYEQYF.